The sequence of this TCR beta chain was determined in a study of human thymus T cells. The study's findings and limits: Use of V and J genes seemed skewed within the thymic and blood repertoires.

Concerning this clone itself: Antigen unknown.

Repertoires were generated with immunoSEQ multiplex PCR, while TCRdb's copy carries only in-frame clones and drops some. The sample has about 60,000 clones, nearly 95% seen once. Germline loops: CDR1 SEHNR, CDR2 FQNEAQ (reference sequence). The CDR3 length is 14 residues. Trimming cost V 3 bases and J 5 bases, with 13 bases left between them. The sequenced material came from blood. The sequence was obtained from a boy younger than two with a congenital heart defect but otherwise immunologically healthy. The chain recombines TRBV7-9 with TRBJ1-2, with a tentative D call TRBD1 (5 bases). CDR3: CASSFRDRLYGYTF. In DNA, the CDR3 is TGTGCCAGCAGCTTCAGGGACCGACTATATGGCTACACCTTC.